This passage covers 26 T cell receptor beta chains from one sample sequenced in a study of T-cell memory formation after mild COVID-19. TCRdb re-analysed the 5' RACE reads in MiXCR, keeping a single row per CDR3 protein. The repertoire holds 300,000 to 400,000 distinct CDR3 sequences, more than 15% seen once, with about 22% in the top ten. Specimen: PBMCs or a T cell subset sorted from them (not recorded which). The receptors shown here come from a man aged 18 to 29 who had mild COVID-19 (a few samples of this study predate the infection). Cell type and time point are not known.

The V gene is TRBV10-3, the J gene TRBJ1-1; D may be TRBD1 (6 bases). The germline CDR1 and CDR2 sequences are ENHRY and SYGVKD. Trimming took 6 bases from V and 2 from J, leaving 13 bases between them. The CDR3 extends over 14 amino acids. The CDR3 coding sequence is TGTGCCATCAGGATTGACAGGACAAACACTGAAGCTTTCTTT. Translated: CAIRIDRTNTEAFF.

This clonotype was observed at least ten times. This sequence joins TRBV7-2 and TRBJ2-5; TRBD2 matches at 13 bases. Germline lookup yields CDR1 SGHTA and CDR2 FQGNSA. V lost 4 bases, J lost 5 bases, and 10 bases stayed unmatched. The CDR3 is 17 residues long. The CDR3 is CASSSRLAGGPGETQYF. CDR3 in DNA: TGTGCCAGCAGCTCGAGACTAGCGGGGGGCCCCGGGGAGACCCAGTACTTC.

The V call is TRBV7-6, the J call TRBJ2-7, with 7 bases lining up with TRBD1. The CDR3 sequence is 16 residues long. Germline-derived CDR1 and CDR2 are SGHVS and FNYEAQ. With 3 bases clipped from V and 4 bases from J, the junction kept 12 bases outside the gene matches. The CDR3 region is CASSFLNRDSSYEQYF. The CDR3 DNA follows: TGTGCCAGCAGCTTCTTAAACCGGGACAGCTCTTACGAGCAGTACTTC.

The V call is TRBV5-1, the J call TRBJ2-1, with D maybe TRBD1 (5 bases). Trimming stripped 0 bases from V and 3 bases from J, with 7 bases between. The CDR3 is 14 residues long. Germline CDR1 is SGHRS and CDR2 is YFSETQ. As DNA, the CDR3 is TGCGCCAGCAGCTTGGATACAGGCTACAATGAGCAGTTCTTC. This translates into CASSLDTGYNEQFF.

This clonotype was detected only a few times. The gene calls are TRBV10-3 and TRBJ2-2, with a possible D match to TRBD1 (6 bases). V gave up 6 bases and J gave up 5 bases, with 13 bases separating them. The CDR3 sequence is 14 residues long. Germline V CDR1 and CDR2: ENHRY, SYGVKD. CDR3 region: CAIRSGQGTGELFF. The DNA of the CDR3 is TGTGCCATCAGGTCGGGCCAGGGGACCGGGGAGCTGTTTTTT.

This clonotype turned up a few times. The rearrangement links TRBV12-3 or TRBV12-4 to TRBJ2-5; 9 nucleotides agree with TRBD1. The CDR3 runs to 14 residues. V trimming: 6 bases; J trimming: 4 bases; junction bases outside the gene matches: 6. The CDR3 coding sequence is TGTGCCAGCAGCAATACAGGGGGCGGAGAGACCCAGTACTTC. It codes for CASSNTGGGETQYF.

The genes are TRBV7-2 and TRBJ2-3, with D unclear. The V end lost 5 bases, the J end lost 1 base, and 16 bases lay between the germline ends. Germline assignment: CDR1 SGHTA and CDR2 FQGNSA. The CDR3 sequence is 16 residues long. CDR3 region: CASSPQSGRGTDTQYF. CDR3 DNA sequence: TGTGCCAGCAGCCCCCAATCGGGCCGGGGCACAGATACGCAGTATTTT. The entire variable domain, with the rest obtained from reference TRBV7-2 and TRBJ2-3, is as follows: GAGVSQSPSNKVTEKGKDVELRCDPISGHTALYWYRQSLGQGLEFLIYFQGNSAPDKSGLPSDRFSAERTGGSVSTLTIQRTQQEDSAVYLCASSPQSGRGTDTQYFGPGTRLTVL.

The table lists this clonotype with many counts. The chain recombines TRBV12-3 or TRBV12-4 with TRBJ2-3; D gene unclear. V dropped 8 bases and J dropped 4 bases, with 10 bases sitting between them. The CDR3 length is 12 residues. Here the CDR3 DNA reads TGTGCCAGCGGTCAGTCTTCAGATACGCAGTATTTT. Protein sequence: CASGQSSDTQYF.

The chain joins TRBV10-3 to TRBJ2-1, with 8 bases matching TRBD1. The V segment lost 10 bases and the J segment 8 bases; nucleotides outside the gene matches: 7. This CDR3 is 12 amino acids long. CDR1 is ENHRY, CDR2 SYGVKD, per germline. In DNA form, the CDR3 reads TGTGCCACAGGGACAGGTGCGGATGAGCAGTTCTTC. Amino acids: CATGTGADEQFF.

The genes are TRBV9 and TRBJ1-2; D possibly corresponds to TRBD1 (5 bases). CDR3 length: 12 amino acids. The ends were cut back, 7 bases at V and 4 bases at J, with 11 bases in the middle. In germline, CDR1 is SGDLS, CDR2 YYNGEE. The CDR3 DNA is TGTGCCAGCGAAGGGACTTCCTATGGCTACACCTTC. It codes for CASEGTSYGYTF.

This clonotype was seen a few times. The V gene is TRBV7-6, the J gene TRBJ2-3, with D possibly being TRBD1 or TRBD2 (6 bases each). Trimming removed 1 base at V and 2 bases at J, with 13 bases between. Germline V CDR1 and CDR2: SGHVS, FNYEAQ. This CDR3 contains 16 residues. CDR3 sequence: CASSLGFGGFTDTQYF. In DNA form, the CDR3 reads TGTGCCAGCAGCTTAGGTTTCGGGGGCTTCACAGATACGCAGTATTTT.

The rearrangement uses TRBV2 and TRBJ2-3, with TRBD2 as a possible D gene (6 bases). Germline V gene data show CDR1 as SNHLY and CDR2 as FYNNEI. V was clipped by 7 bases and J by 2 bases, with 19 bases between them. This CDR3 spans 16 amino acids. In nucleotides, the CDR3 is TGTGCCAGCACCCCCCGGAACTCGGGGGTCACAGATACGCAGTATTTT. This encodes CASTPRNSGVTDTQYF.

This clonotype was counted only a few times. The gene calls are TRBV7-9 and TRBJ2-1, with 8 bases fitting TRBD2. Looked up from germline, CDR1 is SEHNR and CDR2 is FQNEAQ (reference sequence). The CDR3 runs 17 residues. The trim removed 3 bases at V and 8 bases at J, leaving 15 bases unmatched. CDR3 sequence: CASSFPSSGPTVDEQFF. In DNA, the CDR3 is TGTGCCAGCAGCTTTCCCTCTAGCGGGCCGACAGTGGATGAGCAGTTCTTC. Full variable domain (missing parts from reference TRBV7-9 and TRBJ2-1): DTGVSQNPRHKITKRGQNVTFRCDPISEHNRLYWYRQTLGQGPEFLTYFQNEAQLEKSRLLSDRFSAERPKGSFSTLEIQRTEQGDSAMYLCASSFPSSGPTVDEQFFGPGTRLTVL.

With regard to this clonotype: Sequence at one end of the junction differs from germline and may be a read error. The rearrangement links TRBV2 to TRBJ1-5; 7 bases agree with TRBD1. Germline V gene sequence: CDR1 SNHLY, CDR2 FYNNEI. This CDR3 contains 16 residues. CDR3 in DNA: TGTGCCAGCAGTGACCCCGGAAGAGGGGGCAAACAGCCCCAGCATTTT. Amino acids: CASSDPGRGGKQPQHF.

This clonotype was found a few times. The chain uses TRBV5-1 and TRBJ2-1; 7 bases match TRBD2. V lost 1 base and J lost 6; bases outside the gene matches: 4. The CDR3 covers 14 residues. Per the germline V gene, CDR1 is SGHRS and CDR2 is YFSETQ. CDR3 nucleotide sequence: TGCGCCAGCAGCTTGATAGCGGGTCCCAATGAGCAGTTCTTC. Encoded protein: CASSLIAGPNEQFF. Full variable domain (remainder filled in from reference TRBV5-1 and TRBJ2-1): KAGVTQTPRYLIKTRGQQVTLSCSPISGHRSVSWYQQTPGQGLQFLFEYFSETQRNKGNFPGRFSGRQFSNSRSEMNVSTLELGDSALYLCASSLIAGPNEQFFGPGTRLTVL.

The chain links TRBV27 to TRBJ2-2; D is undetermined. Trimming pared 4 bases from V and 6 bases from J, leaving 6 bases between. The germline V gene has CDR1 MNHEY and CDR2 SMNVEV (reference sequence). There are 12 residues in the CDR3. CDR3 sequence: CASSSLPGELFF. CDR3 nucleotide sequence: TGTGCCAGCAGTTCGCTACCCGGGGAGCTGTTTTTT.

This clonotype was observed a few times. CDR3 in DNA: TGCAGTTCATTTACAGGGGTTCAAGAGACCCAGTACTTC. Translating gives CSSFTGVQETQYF. The rearrangement links TRBV20-1 to TRBJ2-5, with 7 bases fitting TRBD1. Looked up from germline, CDR1 is DFQATT and CDR2 is SNEGSKA (reference sequence). V was pared by 8 bases and J by 2 bases, with 8 bases of the junction left unmatched. The CDR3 loop spans 13 amino acids.

Only a few counts were recorded for this clonotype. The CDR3 region has the DNA TGTGCCAGCAGTTTTCGGCAGATTAATGAAAAACTGTTTTTT. Its translation: CASSFRQINEKLFF. The V call is TRBV28, the J call TRBJ1-4; D is unresolved. This CDR3 comprises 14 residues. Trimming removed 3 bases at V and 4 bases at J, with 9 bases between. Germline loops: CDR1 MDHEN, CDR2 SYDVKM. The full variable domain, with the rest looked up from reference TRBV28 and TRBJ1-4, is DVKVTQSSRYLVKRTGEKVFLECVQDMDHENMFWYRQDPGLGLRLIYFSYDVKMKEKGDIPEGYSVSREKKERFSLILESASTNQTSMYLCASSFRQINEKLFFGSGTQLSVL.

This clonotype was counted between two and nine times. This chain uses TRBV7-2 with TRBJ2-7; D might be TRBD1 (6 bases). The CDR3 has 15 amino acids. Per the germline V gene, CDR1 is SGHTA and CDR2 is FQGNSA. V lost 2 bases and J lost 1, with 12 bases in between. This chain's CDR3 is CASSLLTGGSYEQYF. CDR3 DNA sequence: TGTGCCAGCAGCTTATTGACAGGAGGATCCTACGAGCAGTACTTC.

This clonotype appeared a few times. The CDR3 loop is CASSPRWGSVLDIQYF. CDR3 in DNA: TGCGCCAGCAGCCCGAGGTGGGGGAGCGTGTTGGACATTCAGTACTTC. The chain combines TRBV4-3 with TRBJ2-4; either TRBD1 or TRBD2 may supply D (5 bases each). V lost 4 bases and J 8 bases, leaving 21 bases between the germline ends. Looked up from germline, CDR1 is LGHNA and CDR2 is YSLEER. There are 16 residues in the CDR3.

The chain recombines TRBV5-6 with TRBJ1-2; D remains ambiguous. V dropped 1 base and J dropped 4 bases, with 17 bases sitting between them. The length of the CDR3 is 16 residues. CDR1 and CDR2 from the germline V gene are SGHDT and YYEEEE. The CDR3 spells CASSLRSERVSYGYTF. The CDR3 nucleotides read TGTGCCAGCAGCTTGAGGTCGGAACGGGTTAGCTATGGCTACACCTTC.

This clonotype was seen at least ten times. The rearrangement links TRBV5-1 to TRBJ1-3, with D unclear. Trimming cost V 0 bases and J 2 bases, with 9 bases left between them. This CDR3 spans 15 amino acids. Germline-derived CDR1 and CDR2 are SGHRS and YFSETQ. The chain's CDR3 is CASSLEGLAGNTIYF. The CDR3 DNA follows: TGCGCCAGCAGCTTGGAGGGCTTGGCTGGAAACACCATATATTTT.

This clonotype has more than one count but fewer than ten. V gene TRBV5-1 combines with J gene TRBJ2-3; D perhaps matches TRBD1 (6 bases). This CDR3 region has 15 residues. Germline values: CDR1 SGHRS, CDR2 YFSETQ. V gave up 4 bases and J gave up 6 bases, with 18 bases separating them. Here the CDR3 reads CASSTTGTKGDTQYF. In nucleotides, the CDR3 is TGCGCCAGCAGCACAACCGGGACAAAGGGGGATACGCAGTATTTT.

This clonotype has only a few counts. The gene calls are TRBV6-6 and TRBJ1-2, with D possibly TRBD1 on 6 matching bases. CDR1 and CDR2 from the germline V gene are MNHNY and SVGAGI (reference sequence). This CDR3 has 13 amino acids. Trimming pared 2 bases from V and 3 bases from J, leaving 7 bases between. CDR3 in amino acids: CASSYNRDYGYTF. For the CDR3, the DNA is TGTGCCAGCAGTTACAACAGGGACTATGGCTACACCTTC.

The chain links TRBV20-1 to TRBJ1-5; tentatively, D is TRBD1 (6 bases). Trimming took off 3 bases at V and 2 bases at J, with 14 bases between the two ends. Per the germline V gene, CDR1 is DFQATT and CDR2 is SNEGSKA (reference sequence). The CDR3 sequence is 15 residues long. The CDR3 DNA follows: TGCAGTGCTAGGGCTACAGGGAGTGGCAATCAGCCCCAGCATTTT. Protein product: CSARATGSGNQPQHF.

This sequence joins TRBV9 and TRBJ2-7, with 10 bases lining up with TRBD1. In germline, CDR1 is SGDLS, CDR2 YYNGEE. The CDR3 sequence is 14 residues long. The trim removed 4 bases at V and 2 bases at J, leaving 3 bases unmatched. The CDR3 spells CASSYDRGPYEQYF. The CDR3 DNA reads TGTGCCAGCAGCTATGACAGGGGGCCCTACGAGCAGTACTTC.